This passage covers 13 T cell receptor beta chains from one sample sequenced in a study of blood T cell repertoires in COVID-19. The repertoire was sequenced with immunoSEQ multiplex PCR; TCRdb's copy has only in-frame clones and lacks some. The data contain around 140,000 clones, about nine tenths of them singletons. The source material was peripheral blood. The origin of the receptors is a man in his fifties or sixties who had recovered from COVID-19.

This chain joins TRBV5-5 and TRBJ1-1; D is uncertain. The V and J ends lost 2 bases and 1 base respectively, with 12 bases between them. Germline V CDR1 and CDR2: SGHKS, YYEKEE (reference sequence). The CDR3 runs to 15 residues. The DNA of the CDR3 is TGTGCCAGCAGCTTCTTGGGAGACCCGAACACTGAAGCTTTCTTT. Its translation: CASSFLGDPNTEAFF.

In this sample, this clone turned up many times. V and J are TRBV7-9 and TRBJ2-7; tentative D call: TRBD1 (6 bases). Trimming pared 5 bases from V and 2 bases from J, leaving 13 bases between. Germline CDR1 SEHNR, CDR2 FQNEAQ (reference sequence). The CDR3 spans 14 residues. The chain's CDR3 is CASSPPGTPYEQYF. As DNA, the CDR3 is TGTGCCAGCAGCCCCCCCGGGACACCCTACGAGCAGTACTTC.

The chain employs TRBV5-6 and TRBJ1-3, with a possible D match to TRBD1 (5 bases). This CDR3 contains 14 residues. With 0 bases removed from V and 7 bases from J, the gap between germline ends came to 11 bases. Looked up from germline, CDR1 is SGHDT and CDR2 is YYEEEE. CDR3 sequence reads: CASSLDQGLNTIYF. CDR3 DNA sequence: TGTGCCAGCAGCTTGGACCAGGGTCTGAACACCATATATTTT.

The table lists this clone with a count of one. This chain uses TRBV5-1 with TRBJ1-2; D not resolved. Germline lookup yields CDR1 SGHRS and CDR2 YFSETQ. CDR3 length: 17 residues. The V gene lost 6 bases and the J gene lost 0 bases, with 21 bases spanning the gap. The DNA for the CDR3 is TGCGCCAGCAAAAAAGGAACTGGGCCACTAGCTAACTATGGCTACACCTTC. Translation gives CASKKGTGPLANYGYTF.

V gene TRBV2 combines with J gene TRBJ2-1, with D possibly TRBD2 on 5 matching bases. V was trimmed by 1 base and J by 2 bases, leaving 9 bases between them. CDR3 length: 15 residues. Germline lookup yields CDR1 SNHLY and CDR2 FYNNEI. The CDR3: CASSEGLAAYNEQFF. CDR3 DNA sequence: TGTGCCAGCAGTGAAGGTCTAGCAGCCTACAATGAGCAGTTCTTC.

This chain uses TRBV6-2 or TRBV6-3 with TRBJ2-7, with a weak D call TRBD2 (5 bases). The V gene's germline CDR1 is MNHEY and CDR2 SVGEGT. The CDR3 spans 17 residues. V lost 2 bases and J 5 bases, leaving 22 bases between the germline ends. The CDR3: CASSYRGHEGSLHEQYF. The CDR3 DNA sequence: TGTGCCAGCAGTTACCGTGGCCATGAGGGATCTCTCCACGAGCAGTACTTC.

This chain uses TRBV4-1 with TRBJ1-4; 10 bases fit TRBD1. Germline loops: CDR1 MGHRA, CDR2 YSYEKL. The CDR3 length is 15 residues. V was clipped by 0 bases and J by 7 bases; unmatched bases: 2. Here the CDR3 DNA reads TGCGCCAGCAGCCAAGATGGGACAGGGGTTGAAAAACTGTTTTTT. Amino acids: CASSQDGTGVEKLFF.

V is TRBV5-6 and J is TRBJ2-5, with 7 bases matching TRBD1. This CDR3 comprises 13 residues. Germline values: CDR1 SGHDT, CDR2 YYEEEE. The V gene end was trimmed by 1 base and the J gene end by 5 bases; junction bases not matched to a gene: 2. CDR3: CASSLRGPETQYF. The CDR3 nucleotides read TGTGCCAGCAGCTTGAGGGGGCCGGAGACCCAGTACTTC.

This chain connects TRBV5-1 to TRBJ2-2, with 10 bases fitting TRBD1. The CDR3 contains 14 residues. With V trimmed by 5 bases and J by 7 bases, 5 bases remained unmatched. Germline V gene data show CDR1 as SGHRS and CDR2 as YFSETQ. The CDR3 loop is CASSWTGGGGELFF. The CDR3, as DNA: TGCGCCAGCAGTTGGACAGGGGGAGGCGGGGAGCTGTTTTTT.

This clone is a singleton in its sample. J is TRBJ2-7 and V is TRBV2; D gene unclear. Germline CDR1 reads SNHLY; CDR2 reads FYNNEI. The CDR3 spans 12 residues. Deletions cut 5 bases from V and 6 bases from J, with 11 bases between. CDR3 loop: CASSSPAGEQYF. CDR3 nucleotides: TGTGCCAGCAGTTCCCCCGCCGGCGAGCAGTACTTC.

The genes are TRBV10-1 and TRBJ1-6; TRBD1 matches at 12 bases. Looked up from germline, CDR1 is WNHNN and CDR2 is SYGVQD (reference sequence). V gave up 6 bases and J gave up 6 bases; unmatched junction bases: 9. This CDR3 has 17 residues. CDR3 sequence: CASSDLGQGASNSPLHF. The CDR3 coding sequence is TGCGCCAGCAGCGACTTGGGACAGGGGGCATCTAATTCACCCCTCCACTTT.

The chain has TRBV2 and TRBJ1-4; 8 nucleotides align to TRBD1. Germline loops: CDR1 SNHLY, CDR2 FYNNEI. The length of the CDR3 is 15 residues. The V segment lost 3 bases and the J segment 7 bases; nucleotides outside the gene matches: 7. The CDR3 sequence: CASSEPGQVVEKLFF. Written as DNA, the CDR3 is TGTGCCAGCAGTGAGCCGGGACAGGTGGTTGAAAAACTGTTTTTT. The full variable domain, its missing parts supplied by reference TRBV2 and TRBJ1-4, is EPEVTQTPSHQVTQMGQEVILRCVPISNHLYFYWYRQILGQKVEFLVSFYNNEISEKSEIFDDQFSVERPDGSNFTLKIRSTKLEDSAMYFCASSEPGQVVEKLFFGSGTQLSVL.

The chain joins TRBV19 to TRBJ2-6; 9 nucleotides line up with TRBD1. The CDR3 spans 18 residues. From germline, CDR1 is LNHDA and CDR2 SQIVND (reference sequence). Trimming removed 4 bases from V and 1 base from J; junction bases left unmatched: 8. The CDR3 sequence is CASSRGPGQGSGANVLTF. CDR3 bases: TGTGCCAGTAGTAGGGGCCCGGGACAGGGTTCTGGGGCCAACGTCCTGACTTTC.